This T cell receptor beta chain was captured by sequencing in a study of CD8 T cells in Susac syndrome. Study-wide results and limits: The relatively small number of individuals in the TCR sequencing and HLA analysis was acknowledged by the study.

RNA totalling about 0.5 to 1 ug underwent reverse transcription with random hexamers. The method of amplification for TCR beta CDR3 was immunoSEQ multiplex PCR, covering 54 Vbeta and 13 Jbeta. Each CDR3 protein gets one entry after TCRdb re-called the immunoSEQ multiplex PCR reads with MiXCR. The repertoire holds 160,000 or so distinct CDR3 sequences, with approximately 93% as singletons. About this clonotype: What it recognizes is unknown.

From blood CD8+ and CD4+ T cells, the TCR beta chain was sequenced. Purification of the CD8+ and CD4+ T cells relied on negative isolation, and TEMRA cells underwent FACS enrichment. The CDR3 contains 12 residues. The V end lost 7 bases, the J end lost 2 bases, and 8 bases lay between the germline ends. Looked up from germline, CDR1 is LNHDA and CDR2 is SQIVND (reference sequence). This sequence originates from a human donor with multiple sclerosis. The sequencing input was CD8+ T cells from PBMCs. J is TRBJ1-2 and V is TRBV19; maybe TRBD1 (6 bases). The DNA of the CDR3 is TGTGCCAGTACCACAGGGAACTATGGCTACACCTTC. It yields the protein CASTTGNYGYTF. Drawing the rest from reference TRBV19 and TRBJ1-2, the complete variable domain is DGGITQSPKYLFRKEGQNVTLSCEQNLNHDAMYWYRQDPGQGLRLIYYSQIVNDFQKGDIAEGYSVSREKKESFPLTVTSAQKNPTAFYLCASTTGNYGYTFGSGTRLTVV.